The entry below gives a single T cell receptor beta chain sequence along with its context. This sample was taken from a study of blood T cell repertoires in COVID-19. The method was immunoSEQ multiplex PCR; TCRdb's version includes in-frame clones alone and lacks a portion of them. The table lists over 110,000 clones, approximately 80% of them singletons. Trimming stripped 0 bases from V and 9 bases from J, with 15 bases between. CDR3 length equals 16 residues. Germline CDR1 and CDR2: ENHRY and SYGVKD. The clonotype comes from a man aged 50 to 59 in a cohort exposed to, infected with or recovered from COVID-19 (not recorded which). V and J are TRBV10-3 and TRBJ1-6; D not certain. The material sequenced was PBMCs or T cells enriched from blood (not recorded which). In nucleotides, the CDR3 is TGTGCCATCAGTGAGTCGTTGGCAGCGAGAATTTCACCCCTCCACTTT. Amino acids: CAISESLAARISPLHF.